The following is a T cell receptor beta chain sequence with its context. Its matching antigen is unknown. Using its own MiXCR run on the 5' RACE reads, TCRdb lists one record per CDR3 protein. This sample has 310,000 or so distinct CDR3 sequences, with around 20% found just once. These data are taken from a study of CD8 T cells in ankylosing spondylitis. Deletions cut 6 bases from V and 6 bases from J, with 17 bases between. From germline, CDR1 is SQVTM and CDR2 ANQGSEA. The CDR3 runs to 13 residues. The study's findings and limits: About 8 highly homologous variants made up a TCR beta motif, and this motif appeared characteristic of ankylosing spondylitis blood. Prior literature has documented some motif variants in synovial fluid and blood from reactive arthritis. Disease-linked clones bore a CD8+ phenotype, appearing relatively rarely in peripheral blood.

Sequencing input: blood, either unsorted or a sorted T cell fraction (not recorded which). The receptor was derived from a male donor with ankylosing spondylitis or in good health (not recorded which). The rearrangement uses TRBV29-1 and TRBJ1-1; the D gene is possibly TRBD1 (6 bases). The CDR3 loop is CSVTEGEMAEAFF. CDR3 bases: TGCAGCGTCACCGAGGGGGAGATGGCTGAAGCTTTCTTT. Drawing the rest from reference TRBV29-1 and TRBJ1-1, the complete variable domain is SAVISQKPSRDICQRGTSLTIQCQVDSQVTMMFWYRQQPGQSLTLIATANQGSEATYESGFVIDKFPISRPNLTFSTLTVSNMSPEDSSIYLCSVTEGEMAEAFFGQGTRLTVV.